This T cell receptor beta chain is drawn from a study of OX40 agonist ivuxolimab in advanced cancers. Whole-study context: Ivuxolimab, an agonistic anti-OX40 (CD134) antibody, was given to patients.

Sequencing used immunoSEQ multiplex PCR; TCRdb keeps in-frame clones, though not all of them. The sample yields about 40,000 clones, over 80% seen once. With 7 bases removed from V and 5 bases from J, the gap between germline ends came to 12 bases. CDR1 MDHEN and CDR2 SYDVKM come from the germline V gene. The CDR3 contains 14 residues. The chain links TRBV28 to TRBJ1-6, with no clear D. Sequencing was performed on CD4+ or CD8+ T cells sorted from blood, taken in a trial of the OX40 agonist ivuxolimab. The clonotype originates from an adult with an advanced solid tumor such as melanoma, head and neck, liver or kidney cancer. The chain's CDR3 is CASTLGGNNSPLHF. The CDR3 region has the DNA TGTGCCAGCACCCTAGGAGGTAATAATTCACCCCTCCACTTT.